The 32 T cell receptor beta chains below all came from one sample that was sequenced in a study of T cell responses to AZD1222 COVID-19 vaccine. The protocol was immunoSEQ multiplex PCR, while the TCRdb copy is restricted to in-frame clones and leaves out a portion. The table shows 70,000 to 75,000 clones, with around 82% occurring only once. Sample: peripheral blood, taken 28 days after the second AZD1222 dose. The receptors stem from an adult who received the AZD1222 COVID-19 vaccine.

This clone was seen many times. The chain combines TRBV6-2 or TRBV6-3 with TRBJ2-7, with TRBD1 matching 7 bases. The CDR3 has 17 residues. CDR1 is MNHEY, CDR2 SVGEGT, per germline. The ends lost 2 bases at V and 0 bases at J; junction bases unmatched: 10. Here the CDR3 DNA reads TGTGCCAGCAGTTACGACCCTACAGGGGTCGGCTCCTACGAGCAGTACTTC. It encodes CASSYDPTGVGSYEQYF.

The chain joins TRBV19 to TRBJ1-5; possibly TRBD1 for D (6 bases). Germline V lookup: CDR1 LNHDA, CDR2 SQIVND (reference sequence). V was cut by 4 bases and J by 6 bases, with 19 bases left in between. The CDR3 extends over 16 amino acids. The CDR3 is CASSTPMTGPSQPQHF. In nucleotides, the CDR3 is TGTGCCAGTAGTACCCCCATGACAGGTCCGAGTCAGCCCCAGCATTTT.

The chain uses TRBV30 and TRBJ1-4; tentative D call: TRBD1 (5 bases). This CDR3 is 14 amino acids long. Trimming took off 2 bases at V and 6 bases at J, with 13 bases between the two ends. Germline CDR1 is GTSNPN and CDR2 is SVGIG (reference sequence). CDR3 nucleotides: TGTGCCTGGAGTCTGAAGGGGTTGGATGAAAAACTGTTTTTT. This gives the protein CAWSLKGLDEKLFF.

CDR3 sequence (DNA): TGTGCCAGCTCACCACTAGCACGGAACAATGAGCAGTTCTTC. This translates into CASSPLARNNEQFF. V usage is TRBV18 and J usage is TRBJ2-1; D gene ambiguous. Germline loops: CDR1 KGHSH, CDR2 LQKENI. The ends were cut back, 1 base at V and 5 bases at J, with 9 bases in the middle. This CDR3 is built from 14 residues.

The chain uses TRBV4-1 and TRBJ2-4, with D hard to call. The CDR3 is made up of 15 amino acids. Germline assignment: CDR1 MGHRA and CDR2 YSYEKL. V was shortened by 0 bases and J by 1 base, with 7 bases between the two germline ends. The CDR3, as DNA: TGCGCCAGCAGCCAAGAAAGAGATGCCAAAAACATTCAGTACTTC. Protein product: CASSQERDAKNIQYF.

In nucleotides, the CDR3 is TGTGCCTGGGCTCGGGACAGGGCACGAGTAGGCTATGGCTACACCTTC. Amino acids: CAWARDRARVGYGYTF. V usage is TRBV30 and J usage is TRBJ1-2, with 9 bases lining up with TRBD1. CDR1 GTSNPN and CDR2 SVGIG come from the germline V gene (reference sequence). V lost 5 bases to trimming and J lost 4 bases; unmatched junction nucleotides: 14. This CDR3 has 16 residues.

This clone has a handful of counts. V usage is TRBV28 and J usage is TRBJ2-1; 14 bases agree with TRBD2. Germline V gene data show CDR1 as MDHEN and CDR2 as SYDVKM. V was clipped by 6 bases and J by 9 bases; unmatched bases: 10. The CDR3 loop spans 16 amino acids. This chain's CDR3 is CASRAGLAGEVGEQFF. CDR3 in DNA: TGTGCCAGCAGGGCGGGACTAGCGGGAGAGGTCGGTGAGCAGTTCTTC.

The J gene is TRBJ1-6, the V gene TRBV6-5; a possible D gene is TRBD1 (5 bases). Germline V CDR1 and CDR2: MNHEY, SVGAGI. The CDR3 has 12 amino acids. Trimming took off 2 bases at V and 12 bases at J, with 8 bases between the two ends. The CDR3 is CASSYGGGPLHF. The CDR3 DNA reads TGTGCCAGCAGTTACGGGGGGGGACCCCTCCACTTT.

The V call is TRBV7-2, the J call TRBJ2-5; 13 nucleotides line up with TRBD2. The junction had 7 bases not matched to a gene; V was cut back by 5 bases and J by 4 bases. This CDR3 contains 16 residues. Germline CDR1 is SGHTA and CDR2 is FQGNSA. The CDR3 region has the DNA TGTGCCAGCAGCCCTAAGGGACTAGCGGGATTAGAGACCCAGTACTTC. Protein product: CASSPKGLAGLETQYF.

The rearrangement joins TRBV28 to TRBJ2-2; the D is unclear. CDR1 is MDHEN, CDR2 SYDVKM, per germline. Trimming removed 5 bases at V and 4 bases at J, with 8 bases between. CDR3 length: 13 amino acids. In DNA, the CDR3 is TGTGCCAGCAGTCAGATCAGCACCGGGGAGCTGTTTTTT. Translating it yields CASSQISTGELFF.

This clone was detected once. The rearrangement links TRBV15 to TRBJ1-6; D uncertain. The CDR3 sequence is 16 residues long. From germline, CDR1 is LNHNV and CDR2 YYDKDF (reference sequence). With 0 bases removed from V and 13 bases from J, the gap between germline ends came to 19 bases. CDR3 nucleotide sequence: TGTGCCACCAGCAGAGATTTAGGGCCAATGACTTCCCCCCTCCACTTT. This translates into CATSRDLGPMTSPLHF.

The V call is TRBV5-6, the J call TRBJ2-5, with no clear D. Trimming took off 4 bases at V and 5 bases at J, with 15 bases between the two ends. This CDR3 comprises 14 residues. Germline V CDR1 and CDR2: SGHDT, YYEEEE. As DNA, the CDR3 is TGTGCCAGCAGCGTGGCCGGGCCCAGGGAGACCCAGTACTTC. This gives the protein CASSVAGPRETQYF.

The chain combines TRBV5-4 with TRBJ2-3; TRBD1 might be the D (6 bases). The germline V and J ends were trimmed by 7 bases and 5 bases, with 14 bases remaining between them. Germline V gene data show CDR1 as SGHNT and CDR2 as YYREEE (reference sequence). This CDR3 is built from 13 residues. CDR3 region: CASAPEGVDTQYF. CDR3 bases: TGTGCCAGCGCCCCTGAGGGGGTAGATACGCAGTATTTT. Full variable domain (outside the CDR3, taken from reference TRBV5-4 and TRBJ2-3): ETGVTQSPTHLIKTRGQQVTLRCSSQSGHNTVSWYQQALGQGPQFIFQYYREEENGRGNFPPRFSGLQFPNYSSELNVNALELDDSALYLCASAPEGVDTQYFGPGTRLTVL.

The V gene is TRBV28, the J gene TRBJ2-3; a weak D match, TRBD2 (7 bases). The germline V gene has CDR1 MDHEN and CDR2 SYDVKM. The CDR3 spans 19 residues. The V gene lost 2 bases and the J gene lost 3 bases, with 24 bases spanning the gap. CDR3 DNA: TGTGCCAGCAGTTTAGGAGCAGGGGTTGGTAGCGGGTTTACAGATACGCAGTATTTT. Protein product: CASSLGAGVGSGFTDTQYF. The full variable domain, rest sourced from reference TRBV28 and TRBJ2-3, is DVKVTQSSRYLVKRTGEKVFLECVQDMDHENMFWYRQDPGLGLRLIYFSYDVKMKEKGDIPEGYSVSREKKERFSLILESASTNQTSMYLCASSLGAGVGSGFTDTQYFGPGTRLTVL.

The chain carries TRBV7-8 and TRBJ1-5, with D perhaps matching TRBD1 (5 bases). V was trimmed by 2 bases and J by 9 bases, leaving 11 bases between them. CDR1 SGHVS and CDR2 FQNEAQ come from the germline V gene. This CDR3 contains 13 residues. CDR3 region: CASSLSEGTPQHF. In DNA, the CDR3 is TGTGCCAGCAGCTTATCAGAGGGGACGCCCCAGCATTTT.

The chain has TRBV28 and TRBJ2-3; D ambiguous. The germline V and J ends were trimmed by 6 bases and 6 bases, with 10 bases remaining between them. The CDR3 length is 12 residues. Germline CDR1 MDHEN, CDR2 SYDVKM. The CDR3 region is CASRSSSDTQYF. The CDR3 nucleotides read TGTGCCAGCAGGTCATCGTCCGATACGCAGTATTTT.

The chain employs TRBV5-8 and TRBJ2-2; 8 positions match TRBD1. The CDR3 sequence is 16 residues long. Trimming at V came to 2 bases and at J to 1 base, leaving 4 bases not matched to a gene. In germline, CDR1 is SGHTS, CDR2 YDEGEE. This CDR3 reads CASSLSGTGNTGELFF. The DNA for the CDR3 is TGTGCCAGCAGCTTATCCGGGACAGGGAACACCGGGGAGCTGTTTTTT.

The rearrangement links TRBV5-5 to TRBJ2-3; D not certain. CDR3 length equals 15 residues. With 3 bases removed from V and 3 bases from J, the gap between germline ends came to 14 bases. Germline CDR1 is SGHKS and CDR2 is YYEKEE (reference sequence). CDR3 amino acids: CASSWGTATTDTQYF. Here the CDR3 DNA reads TGTGCCAGCAGCTGGGGTACAGCTACGACAGATACGCAGTATTTT. The variable domain in full, with the rest retrieved from reference TRBV5-5 and TRBJ2-3, is DAGVTQSPTHLIKTRGQQVTLRCSPISGHKSVSWYQQVLGQGPQFIFQYYEKEERGRGNFPDRFSARQFPNYSSELNVNALLLGDSALYLCASSWGTATTDTQYFGPGTRLTVL.

This clone was observed a single time. CDR3 in DNA: TGTGCCATCAGTGAAACCGGGACAGGGGAAGAAAAACTGTTTTTT. Encoded protein: CAISETGTGEEKLFF. This chain links TRBV10-3 with TRBJ1-4, with TRBD1 matching 10 bases. The germline V gene encodes CDR1 ENHRY and CDR2 SYGVKD. The CDR3 sequence is 15 residues long. With 3 bases clipped from V and 8 bases from J, the junction kept 6 bases outside the gene matches.

V and J are TRBV24-1 and TRBJ2-5, with 11 bases lining up with TRBD2. V was clipped by 3 bases and J by 5 bases; unmatched bases: 13. CDR1 is KGHDR, CDR2 SFDVKD, per germline. CDR3 size: 18 residues. The CDR3 here is CATSDPTLSGGAPETQYF. DNA of the CDR3: TGTGCCACCAGTGATCCAACTCTTAGCGGGGGGGCCCCGGAGACCCAGTACTTC.

V is TRBV6-5 and J is TRBJ2-3; D perhaps matches TRBD2 (5 bases). Germline CDR1 MNHEY, CDR2 SVGAGI. Deletions cut 7 bases from V and 3 bases from J, with 17 bases between. There are 15 residues in the CDR3. The CDR3 region is CASILKRRGTDTQYF. The CDR3 DNA is TGTGCCAGCATCCTTAAAAGACGGGGAACAGATACGCAGTATTTT.

This chain links TRBV6-6 with TRBJ1-1; 8 nucleotides match TRBD1. Losses at the gene ends were 5 bases for V and 8 bases for J; bases not matched to a gene: 4. Germline CDR1 and CDR2: MNHNY and SVGAGI (reference sequence). CDR3 size: 12 residues. CDR3 sequence reads: CASSRQGSEAFF. The CDR3 bases are TGTGCCAGCAGTCGACAGGGGTCAGAAGCTTTCTTT.

The chain employs TRBV20-1 and TRBJ1-1, with D maybe TRBD1 (5 bases). Trimming pared 8 bases from V and 1 base from J, leaving 8 bases between. CDR1 and CDR2 (germline): DFQATT, SNEGSKA (reference sequence). The CDR3 contains 11 residues. The CDR3 nucleotides are TGCAGTCAGGACACGAACACTGAAGCTTTCTTT. Amino acids: CSQDTNTEAFF.

The CDR3 protein is CASSSGGAGTDTQYF. CDR3 DNA: TGTGCCAGCAGCTCGGGGGGGGCCGGCACAGATACGCAGTATTTT. The rearrangement links TRBV28 to TRBJ2-3, with TRBD2 identical over 8 bases. The J segment lost 1 base and the V segment lost 6 bases, leaving 6 bases of the junction unmatched. CDR3 length: 15 residues. CDR1 is MDHEN and CDR2 is SYDVKM in the germline V gene.

The chain couples TRBV14 to TRBJ1-4; 9 positions match TRBD1. The CDR3 is made up of 15 amino acids. Germline CDR1 reads SGHDN; CDR2 reads FVKESK. Trimming cost V 3 bases and J 8 bases; bases outside gene matches: 7. CDR3 protein: CASSHDRGAREKLFF. The CDR3 DNA is TGTGCCAGCAGCCACGACAGGGGGGCTAGGGAAAAACTGTTTTTT.

The V and J genes are TRBV28 and TRBJ1-5; D remains unclear. Germline-derived CDR1 and CDR2 are MDHEN and SYDVKM. The CDR3 sequence is 16 residues long. Trimming cost V 5 bases and J 1 base, with 15 bases left between them. In DNA, the CDR3 is TGTGCCAGCAGTCCCACACAACTCCGCAGCAATCAGCCCCAGCATTTT. It codes for CASSPTQLRSNQPQHF.

The chain carries TRBV28 and TRBJ2-5; D is possibly TRBD2 (5 bases). The CDR3 is 16 amino acids. Germline V gives CDR1 MDHEN, CDR2 SYDVKM. Deletions cut 4 bases from V and 2 bases from J, with 17 bases between. The DNA for the CDR3 is TGTGCCAGCAGTTCCCCCAGGACTGGGGAACAAGAGACCCAGTACTTC. This translates into CASSSPRTGEQETQYF.

The J gene is TRBJ1-2, the V gene TRBV7-9; D uncertain. Germline CDR1 is SEHNR and CDR2 is FQNEAQ (reference sequence). Trimming stripped 5 bases from V and 6 bases from J, with 13 bases between. The CDR3 has 13 residues. CDR3 region: CASSNQLDHGYTF. As DNA, the CDR3 is TGTGCCAGCAGCAATCAGCTGGACCATGGCTACACCTTC.

J is TRBJ2-7 and V is TRBV11-2, with a weak D call TRBD2 (6 bases). The CDR3 is made up of 13 amino acids. Trimming removed 3 bases at V and 3 bases at J, with 9 bases between. Germline V gene data show CDR1 as SGHAT and CDR2 as FQNNGV. The CDR3 region is CASSFRRGYEQYF. The CDR3 nucleotides read TGTGCCAGCAGCTTTAGGAGGGGCTACGAGCAGTACTTC.

The gene calls are TRBV30 and TRBJ2-7; D may correspond to TRBD1 or TRBD2 (5 bases each). The CDR3 loop spans 13 amino acids. From germline, CDR1 is GTSNPN and CDR2 SVGIG (reference sequence). Trimming cost V 3 bases and J 6 bases, with 15 bases left between them. CDR3 region: CAWSKDPGREQYF. CDR3 nucleotides: TGTGCCTGGAGCAAAGACCCGGGACGCGAGCAGTACTTC.

V usage is TRBV5-6 and J usage is TRBJ2-1, with TRBD1 matching over 9 bases. V dropped 4 bases and J dropped 2; count of bases not matched to a gene: 7. Germline V lookup: CDR1 SGHDT, CDR2 YYEEEE. The CDR3 has 16 residues. CDR3 DNA: TGTGCCAGCAGCCTGTTTGGACAGGGGACCTACAATGAGCAGTTCTTC. This encodes CASSLFGQGTYNEQFF.

The chain recombines TRBV7-3 with TRBJ1-1; possible D gene TRBD1, 5 bases. Trimming took off 0 bases at V and 7 bases at J, with 6 bases between the two ends. The CDR3 consists of 12 residues. The V gene's germline CDR1 is SGHTA and CDR2 FQGTGA. The CDR3 sequence: CASSLTGHEAFF. The CDR3 DNA follows: TGTGCCAGCAGCTTAACCGGACATGAAGCTTTCTTT.